Listed here is a single T cell receptor (beta chain). Its antigen is as yet unknown. The sample originates from a study of PD-1 blockade in classical Hodgkin lymphoma. Study-wide points: At C4D1, TCR diversity had climbed significantly for CD4+ cells, though not for CD8+ cells. Differences between repertoires have undefined causes, possibly disease activity or prior therapy. Lower baseline TCR diversity was reported for newly diagnosed patients than for healthy donors.

Every patient experienced relapse after autologous stem cell transplantation, and brentuximab vedotin exposure varied. The patients, who had relapsed/refractory classical Hodgkin lymphoma, achieved best responses of complete response, partial response or progressive disease. Assay: immunoSEQ multiplex PCR; the TCRdb copy retains only in-frame clones and omits some. The sample has 53,000 or so clones; over 70% are singletons. The CDR3 extends over 15 amino acids. V was shortened by 7 bases and J by 4 bases, with 17 bases between the two germline ends. CDR1 is GTSNPN and CDR2 is SVGIG in the germline V gene (reference sequence).

The sequence was collected from a human donor with classical Hodgkin lymphoma. The V gene is TRBV30, the J gene TRBJ2-6; possibly TRBD1 for D (6 bases). Sequencing used peripheral blood mononuclear cells (PBMCs), obtained at baseline. The CDR3 sequence is CASRQTGKGANVLTF. In DNA form, the CDR3 reads TGTGCCTCCAGGCAAACAGGGAAAGGGGCCAACGTCCTGACTTTC.